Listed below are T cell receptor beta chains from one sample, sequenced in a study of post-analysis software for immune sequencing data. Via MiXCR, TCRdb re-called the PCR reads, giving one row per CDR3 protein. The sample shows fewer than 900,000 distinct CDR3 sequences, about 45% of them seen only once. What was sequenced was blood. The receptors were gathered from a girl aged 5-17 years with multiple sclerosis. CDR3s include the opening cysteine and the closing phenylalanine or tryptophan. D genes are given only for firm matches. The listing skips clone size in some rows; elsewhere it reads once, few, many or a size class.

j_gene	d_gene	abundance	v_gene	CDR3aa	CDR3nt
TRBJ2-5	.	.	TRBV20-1	CSVRWAEGETQYF	TGCAGTGTCCGCTGGGCTGAGGGAGAGACCCAGTACTTC
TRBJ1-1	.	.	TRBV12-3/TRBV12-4	CASSHQFAEAFF	TGTGCCAGCAGTCACCAGTTCGCTGAAGCTTTCTTT
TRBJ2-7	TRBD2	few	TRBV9	CASSATSGRGLEQYF	TGTGCCAGCAGCGCGACTAGCGGGAGGGGTCTCGAGCAGTACTTC
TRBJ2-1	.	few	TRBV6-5	CASRTVGPHNEQFF	TGTGCCAGCAGGACCGTGGGACCCCACAATGAGCAGTTCTTC
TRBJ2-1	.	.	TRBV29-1	CSVETINEQFF	TGCAGCGTTGAGACTATCAATGAGCAGTTCTTC
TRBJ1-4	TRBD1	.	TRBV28	CASSQWGQVNEKLFF	TGTGCCAGCAGCCAATGGGGACAGGTTAATGAAAAACTGTTTTTT
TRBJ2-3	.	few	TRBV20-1	CSATAGLTDTQYF	TGCAGTGCTACGGCGGGTCTGACAGATACGCAGTATTTT
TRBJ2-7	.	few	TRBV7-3	CASSPAAASHEQYF	TGTGCCAGCAGCCCCGCTGCGGCTTCCCACGAGCAGTACTTC
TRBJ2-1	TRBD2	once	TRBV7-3	CASSLGLAGVMGNEQFF	TGTGCCAGCAGCCTTGGACTAGCGGGAGTTATGGGAAATGAGCAGTTCTTC
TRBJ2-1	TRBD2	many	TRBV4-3	CASSSGLAVNNEQFF	TGCGCCAGCAGCTCCGGGCTAGCGGTTAACAATGAGCAGTTCTTC
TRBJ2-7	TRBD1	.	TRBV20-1	CSARVEGASYEQYF	TGCAGTGCTAGAGTCGAGGGGGCAAGCTACGAGCAGTACTTC
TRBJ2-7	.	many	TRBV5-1	CASSSEGPWDEQYF	TGCGCCAGCAGCTCGGAGGGGCCATGGGACGAGCAGTACTTC
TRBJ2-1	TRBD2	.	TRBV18	CASSPGRAVEQFF	TGTGCCAGCTCACCCGGGAGGGCCGTTGAGCAGTTCTTC
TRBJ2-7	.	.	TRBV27	CASSFGLAIYEQYF	TGTGCCAGCAGTTTCGGCCTAGCTATCTACGAGCAGTACTTC
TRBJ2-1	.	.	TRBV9	CASSAEGGYNEQFF	TGTGCCAGCAGCGCCGAGGGGGGATACAATGAGCAGTTCTTC
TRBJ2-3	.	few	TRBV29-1	CSTSELDTQYF	TGCAGCACCTCCGAGTTGGATACGCAGTATTTT
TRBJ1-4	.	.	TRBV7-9	CASSWDRGIEKLFF	TGTGCCAGCAGCTGGGATCGCGGTATTGAAAAACTGTTTTTT
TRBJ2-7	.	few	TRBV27	CASSLGQVGPYEQYF	TGTGCCAGCAGTTTAGGGCAGGTCGGTCCCTACGAGCAGTACTTC
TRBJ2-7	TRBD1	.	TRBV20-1	CSAREGQFYEQYF	TGCAGTGCTAGAGAGGGACAGTTCTACGAGCAGTACTTC
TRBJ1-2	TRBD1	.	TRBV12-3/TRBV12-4	CASSPPGRGLGYTF	TGTGCCAGCAGTCCGCCGGGCAGGGGGCTTGGCTACACCTTC
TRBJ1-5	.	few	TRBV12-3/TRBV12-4	CASSPGGRSNQPQHF	TGTGCCAGCAGCCCTGGGGGTCGGAGCAATCAGCCCCAGCATTTT
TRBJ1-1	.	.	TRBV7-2	CACSLIEEAFF	TGTGCCTGCAGCTTAATAGAAGAAGCTTTCTTT
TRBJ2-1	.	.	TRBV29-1	CSVDLGRIYNEQFF	TGCAGCGTTGACCTGGGGAGAATATACAATGAGCAGTTCTTC
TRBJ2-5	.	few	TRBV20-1	CSARGWGHLGGANVETQYF	TGCAGTGCTAGGGGCTGGGGCCACCTCGGGGGAGCCAATGTGGAGACCCAGTACTTC
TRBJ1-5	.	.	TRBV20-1	CSARTPWDHQPQHF	TGCAGTGCTAGAACGCCCTGGGACCATCAGCCCCAGCATTTT
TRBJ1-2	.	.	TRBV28	CASSLPGGAPYYGYTF	TGTGCCAGCAGTTTGCCCGGGGGCGCCCCCTACTATGGCTACACCTTC
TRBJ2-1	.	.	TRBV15	CATVPGDLYNEQFF	TGTGCCACAGTCCCAGGGGACCTCTACAATGAGCAGTTCTTC
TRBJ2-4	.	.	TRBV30	CAWRGPLGAKNIQYF	TGTGCCTGGAGAGGGCCCCTCGGGGCCAAAAACATTCAGTACTTC
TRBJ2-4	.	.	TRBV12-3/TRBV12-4	CASSTGRIALNIQYF	TGTGCCAGCAGTACGGGACGTATAGCCTTAAACATTCAGTACTTC
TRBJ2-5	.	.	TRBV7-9	CASSAPGYQETQYF	TGTGCCAGCAGCGCCCCAGGTTACCAAGAGACCCAGTACTTC
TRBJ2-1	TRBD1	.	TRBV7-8	CASSLGDSSYEQFF	TGTGCCAGCAGCTTAGGGGACAGCTCCTACGAGCAGTTCTTC
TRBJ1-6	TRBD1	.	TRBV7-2	CASSYTGALNSPLHF	TGTGCCAGCAGCTATACAGGGGCGTTAAATTCACCCCTCCACTTT
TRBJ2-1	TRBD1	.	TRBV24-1	CATSGLRDRGPGEQFF	TGTGCCACCAGTGGGCTCCGGGACAGGGGGCCGGGTGAGCAGTTCTTC
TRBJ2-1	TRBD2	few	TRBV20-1	CSASSGLAVSYNEQFF	TGCAGTGCTAGTTCGGGACTAGCGGTCAGCTACAATGAGCAGTTCTTC
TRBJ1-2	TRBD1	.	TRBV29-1	CSVEGRGQGYTF	TGCAGCGTTGAGGGCAGGGGGCAAGGCTACACCTTC
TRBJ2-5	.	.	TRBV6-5	CASSYSIWGDEQYF	TGTGCCAGCAGTTACTCGATCTGGGGTGATGAGCAGTACTTC
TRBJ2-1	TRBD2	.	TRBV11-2	CASSTGLAGVVRSYNEQFF	TGTGCCAGCAGCACGGGACTAGCGGGAGTGGTGAGGTCCTACAATGAGCAGTTCTTC
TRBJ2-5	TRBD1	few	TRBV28	CASSLWDRGMETQYF	TGTGCCAGCAGTTTATGGGACAGGGGGATGGAGACCCAGTACTTC
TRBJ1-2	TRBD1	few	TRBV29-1	CSAAPGQGNYGYTF	TGCAGCGCCGCTCCGGGACAGGGCAACTATGGCTACACCTTC
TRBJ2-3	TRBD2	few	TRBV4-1	CASSQALLAGGSDTQYF	TGCGCCAGCAGCCAAGCCCTACTAGCGGGAGGTTCAGATACGCAGTATTTT
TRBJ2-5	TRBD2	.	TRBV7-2	CASSFWLAGETQYF	TGTGCCAGCAGCTTCTGGCTAGCGGGAGAGACCCAGTACTTC
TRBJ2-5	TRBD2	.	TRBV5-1	CASNLRGLAGETQYF	TGCGCCAGCAATCTCCGGGGACTAGCGGGAGAGACCCAGTACTTC
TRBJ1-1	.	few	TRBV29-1	CSVERGANTEAFF	TGCAGCGTTGAGAGGGGGGCGAACACTGAAGCTTTCTTT
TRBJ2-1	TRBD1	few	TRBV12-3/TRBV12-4	CASRTVTGDPYNEQFF	TGTGCCAGCAGAACCGTCACAGGGGATCCCTACAATGAGCAGTTCTTC
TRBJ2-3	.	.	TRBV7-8	CASSSDSTSTDTQYF	TGTGCCAGCAGCTCGGACAGCACTAGCACAGATACGCAGTATTTT
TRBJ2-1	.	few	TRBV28	CASSGRGQRLEQFF	TGTGCCAGCAGTGGCAGGGGCCAACGCCTTGAGCAGTTCTTC